The rows below give T cell receptor beta chains drawn from one sample of a study of human T cells and chemical hapten exposure. From the RACE reads, TCRdb called clonotypes with MiXCR, one entry per CDR3 protein. The sample gives under 120,000 distinct CDR3 sequences, approximately 10% of which show up once; under 4.5% is in the top ten. Specimen: whole blood, collected in connection with sensitization to the hapten diphenylcyclopropenone (DPC). These receptors came from a woman in her thirties or forties with alopecia areata. Some clones in this sample may be carry-over from other donors' samples. Both conserved end residues are part of each CDR3. Rows may omit the clone size; those that give it use once, few, many or a size class.

clone size: -
V gene: TRBV7-9
J gene: TRBJ1-1
CDR3 protein: CASSPIGEGATEAFF

clone size: many
V gene: TRBV4-2
J gene: TRBJ2-2
CDR3 protein: CASSQSGLVAGELFF

clone size: -
V gene: TRBV14
J gene: TRBJ2-2
CDR3 protein: CASSQPLRLAGGTGELFF

clone size: few
V gene: TRBV2
J gene: TRBJ1-5
CDR3 protein: CASSRRQMSYQPQHF

clone size: -
V gene: TRBV27
J gene: TRBJ1-1
CDR3 protein: CASSPLVGRDDTEAFF

clone size: -
V gene: TRBV29-1
J gene: TRBJ1-1
CDR3 protein: CSVGIMNTEAFF

clone size: many
V gene: TRBV7-2
J gene: TRBJ2-2
CDR3 protein: CASSLGLAGYTGELFF

clone size: many
V gene: TRBV12-3/TRBV12-4
J gene: TRBJ1-5
CDR3 protein: CASSFQQPQHF

clone size: many
V gene: TRBV7-2
J gene: TRBJ2-3
CDR3 protein: CASSRRTSGINSQDTQYF

clone size: many
V gene: TRBV6-1
J gene: TRBJ1-2
CDR3 protein: CASLTGVYTNYGYTF

clone size: many
V gene: TRBV20-1
J gene: TRBJ2-1
CDR3 protein: CSAALSRGQNNEQFF

clone size: -
V gene: TRBV20-1
J gene: TRBJ1-1
CDR3 protein: CSARETGPLNTEAFF

clone size: many
V gene: TRBV6-5
J gene: TRBJ1-5
CDR3 protein: CASSRQGRLSNQPQHF

clone size: many
V gene: TRBV11-2
J gene: TRBJ2-1
CDR3 protein: CASSPGLAGIGNEQFF

clone size: -
V gene: TRBV21-1
J gene: TRBJ2-1
CDR3 protein: CASGRQSDSSYNEQFF

clone size: -
V gene: TRBV4-2
J gene: TRBJ2-2
CDR3 protein: CASSKTSGELFF

clone size: few
V gene: TRBV12-3/TRBV12-4
J gene: TRBJ2-1
CDR3 protein: CASRTSGDIRFF

clone size: -
V gene: TRBV10-2
J gene: TRBJ2-7
CDR3 protein: CASRTGSYEQYF

clone size: -
V gene: TRBV3-1
J gene: TRBJ1-5
CDR3 protein: CASSPWARPPQHF

clone size: many
V gene: TRBV6-6
J gene: TRBJ1-3
CDR3 protein: CASSYARASGNTIYF

clone size: -
V gene: TRBV7-8
J gene: TRBJ2-3
CDR3 protein: CASSGWGDTSTDTQYF

clone size: many
V gene: TRBV3-1
J gene: TRBJ2-5
CDR3 protein: CASSQKWGSRETQYF

clone size: many
V gene: TRBV24-1
J gene: TRBJ2-7
CDR3 protein: CATSDPRDRPYEQYF